What follows describes a single T cell receptor (beta chain). The data stem from a study of shared clonotypes between healthy human individuals. Libraries were prepared by immunoSEQ multiplex PCR; TCRdb keeps only in-frame clonotypes and omits some of them. In the table there are roughly 2.2 million clones, approximately 95% of which are singletons. CD45RA+ naive and CD45RA-negative memory subsets were separated from CD4+ cells. CDR1 SGHTA and CDR2 FQGNSA come from the germline V gene. The V end was cut by 3 bases, the J end by 0 bases, with 6 bases between. The CDR3 has 15 amino acids. This chain connects TRBV7-2 to TRBJ2-6, with D perhaps matching TRBD1 (6 bases). The receptor comes from a man younger than 35 in good health. Some clones in this sample may be carry-over from other donors' samples. Sequenced material: naive CD4+ T cells from PBMCs. Subset given: CD45RA+ positively selected. CDR3 in DNA: TGTGCCAGCAGCTTCAGGGGCTCTGGGGCCAACGTCCTGACTTTC. Translating it yields CASSFRGSGANVLTF.